What follows are 27 T cell receptor beta chains derived from one specimen sequenced in a study of shared clonotypes between healthy human individuals. TCRdb's copy holds only in-frame clones and misses some; the assay was immunoSEQ multiplex PCR. The data contain about 1.4 million clones, roughly 97% of them singletons. Source material: naive CD4+ T cells sorted from blood. The subset is: CD45RA+ positively selected. The receptors come from a man aged 25 to 45 in good health.

This clone showed up just once. This sequence joins TRBV19 and TRBJ2-1; no firm D call. The CDR3 totals 16 residues. The V and J ends lost 6 bases and 7 bases respectively, with 22 bases between them. Germline V CDR1 and CDR2: LNHDA, SQIVND (reference sequence). The CDR3, as DNA: TGTGCCAGTAGACTTACCGGCTCATTTCTAGGGAATGAGCAGTTCTTC. This gives the protein CASRLTGSFLGNEQFF.

The gene calls are TRBV15 and TRBJ2-1; the match to TRBD2 covers 11 bases. The CDR3 consists of 16 residues. The V segment lost 5 bases and the J segment 2 bases; nucleotides outside the gene matches: 5. Germline CDR1 and CDR2: LNHNV and YYDKDF (reference sequence). The CDR3 region is CATSSSGRHTYNEQFF. CDR3 DNA: TGTGCCACCAGCTCTAGCGGGAGGCATACCTACAATGAGCAGTTCTTC.

The chain combines TRBV9 with TRBJ2-1; D might be TRBD1 (6 bases). V gave up 3 bases and J gave up 5 bases, with 12 bases separating them. The CDR3 sequence is 14 residues long. Germline CDR1 SGDLS, CDR2 YYNGEE. For the CDR3, the DNA is TGTGCCAGCAGCGGCACAGGGTCAAACAATGAGCAGTTCTTC. Its protein is CASSGTGSNNEQFF. The whole variable domain, remainder taken from reference TRBV9 and TRBJ2-1, is DSGVTQTPKHLITATGQRVTLRCSPRSGDLSVYWYQQSLDQGLQFLIQYYNGEERAKGNILERFSAQQFPDLHSELNLSSLELGDSALYFCASSGTGSNNEQFFGPGTRLTVL.

This clone showed up just once. This chain uses TRBV9 with TRBJ2-1, with 9 bases identical to TRBD2. Germline CDR1 reads SGDLS; CDR2 reads YYNGEE. CDR3 size: 18 residues. V was pared by 0 bases and J by 0 bases, with 7 bases of the junction left unmatched. CDR3 loop: CASSVETSGSSSYNEQFF. CDR3 bases: TGTGCCAGCAGCGTAGAGACTAGCGGTTCAAGCTCCTACAATGAGCAGTTCTTC. Full variable domain (missing parts from reference TRBV9 and TRBJ2-1): DSGVTQTPKHLITATGQRVTLRCSPRSGDLSVYWYQQSLDQGLQFLIQYYNGEERAKGNILERFSAQQFPDLHSELNLSSLELGDSALYFCASSVETSGSSSYNEQFFGPGTRLTVL.

The chain links TRBV19 to TRBJ1-1; D gene unclear. Per the germline V gene, CDR1 is LNHDA and CDR2 is SQIVND (reference sequence). V was shortened by 3 bases and J by 3 bases, with 11 bases between the two germline ends. This CDR3 comprises 14 residues. Here the CDR3 reads CASSIRGRDTEAFF. CDR3 coding DNA: TGTGCCAGTAGTATTCGAGGGCGGGACACTGAAGCTTTCTTT.

This rearrangement joins TRBV7-9 to TRBJ2-5; D perhaps matches TRBD2 (6 bases). The length of the CDR3 is 15 residues. V lost 4 bases, J lost 2 bases, and 14 bases lay in between. From germline, CDR1 is SEHNR and CDR2 FQNEAQ (reference sequence). The CDR3 region is CASSSGRRGQETQYF. The CDR3 DNA is TGTGCCAGCAGCTCCGGAAGGAGGGGTCAAGAGACCCAGTACTTC. Using reference TRBV7-9 and TRBJ2-5 for the parts outside the CDR3, the full variable domain is DTGVSQNPRHKITKRGQNVTFRCDPISEHNRLYWYRQTLGQGPEFLTYFQNEAQLEKSRLLSDRFSAERPKGSFSTLEIQRTEQGDSAMYLCASSSGRRGQETQYFGPGTRLLVL.

This CDR3 is CASSEILGYTF. CDR3 nucleotides: TGTGCCAGCAGTGAAATTCTGGGCTACACCTTC. This chain joins TRBV6-5 and TRBJ1-2; no clear D. With 5 bases removed from V and 8 bases from J, the gap between germline ends came to 9 bases. CDR3 length: 11 amino acids. Germline loops: CDR1 MNHEY, CDR2 SVGAGI.

As concerns this clone: Other DNA sequences within the sample encode an identical CDR3. The chain carries TRBV7-2 and TRBJ2-3; the D is unclear. The CDR3 consists of 13 residues. Trimming pared 1 base from V and 1 base from J, leaving 3 bases between. Per germline, CDR1 SGHTA and CDR2 FQGNSA. CDR3 sequence (DNA): TGTGCCAGCAGCTTAGGACGCACAGATACGCAGTATTTT. Protein: CASSLGRTDTQYF.

This clone has only one observation. The sample carries other DNA sequences with the same CDR3. This chain uses TRBV28 with TRBJ2-2, with 7 bases identical to TRBD1. With V trimmed by 6 bases and J by 5 bases, 3 bases remained unmatched. From germline, CDR1 is MDHEN and CDR2 SYDVKM. The CDR3 totals 13 residues. CDR3 sequence (DNA): TGTGCCAGCAGGGTACAGGGGACCGGGGAGCTGTTTTTT. This codes for CASRVQGTGELFF.

This clone was seen just once. J is TRBJ2-2 and V is TRBV6-5; no firm D call. With 2 bases removed from V and 4 bases from J, the gap between germline ends came to 14 bases. The CDR3 has 16 amino acids. Germline values: CDR1 MNHEY, CDR2 SVGAGI. As DNA, the CDR3 is TGTGCCAGCAGTTACCAGCTAGTCGGAGTCACCGGGGAGCTGTTTTTT. Protein sequence: CASSYQLVGVTGELFF.

This chain links TRBV5-4 with TRBJ1-2; 8 bases fit TRBD1. The CDR3 has 14 amino acids. The V gene end was trimmed by 6 bases and the J gene end by 2 bases; junction bases not matched to a gene: 6. Per the germline V gene, CDR1 is SGHNT and CDR2 is YYREEE (reference sequence). Written as DNA, the CDR3 is TGTGCCAGCACGGGGGACAGGACCAACTATGGCTACACCTTC. It is translated as CASTGDRTNYGYTF. The whole variable domain, remainder taken from reference TRBV5-4 and TRBJ1-2, is ETGVTQSPTHLIKTRGQQVTLRCSSQSGHNTVSWYQQALGQGPQFIFQYYREEENGRGNFPPRFSGLQFPNYSSELNVNALELDDSALYLCASTGDRTNYGYTFGSGTRLTVV.

V gene TRBV19 combines with J gene TRBJ2-7, with 9 bases lining up with TRBD2. J gave up 7 bases and V 4 bases, and 11 bases lay outside the gene matches. The CDR3 spans 15 residues. The germline gives CDR1 LNHDA, CDR2 SQIVND (reference sequence). The CDR3 protein is CASSKPGGLAGEQYF. The CDR3 DNA is TGTGCCAGTAGTAAGCCCGGGGGACTAGCCGGGGAGCAGTACTTC.

The chain combines TRBV18 with TRBJ1-1; D perhaps matches TRBD1 (5 bases). With 1 base removed from V and 0 bases from J, the gap between germline ends came to 9 bases. Germline V gene lookup returns CDR1 KGHSH and CDR2 LQKENI. The CDR3 consists of 15 residues. CDR3 amino acids: CASSPLRGVNTEAFF. As DNA, the CDR3 is TGTGCCAGCTCACCACTCCGGGGGGTGAACACTGAAGCTTTCTTT.

V is TRBV25-1 and J is TRBJ2-1; 9 bases agree with TRBD2. From germline, CDR1 is MGHDK and CDR2 SYGVNS. The CDR3 runs to 15 residues. The junction had 4 bases not matched to a gene; V was cut back by 5 bases and J by 2 bases. The CDR3 sequence is CASSLAGVAYNEQFF. The CDR3 bases are TGTGCCAGCAGTTTAGCGGGAGTGGCCTACAATGAGCAGTTCTTC.

This clone appeared a few times. Different DNA sequences within this sample yield the same CDR3. This chain connects TRBV28 to TRBJ2-7, with D unclear. Trimming cost V 5 bases and J 2 bases, with 4 bases left between them. CDR1 is MDHEN, CDR2 SYDVKM, per germline. The CDR3 totals 11 residues. CDR3 in amino acids: CASSTTYEQYF. DNA for the CDR3: TGTGCCAGCAGTACCACCTACGAGCAGTACTTC.

The chain recombines TRBV5-1 with TRBJ2-1; D is ambiguous. The CDR3 is 15 residues long. V was trimmed by 3 bases and J by 1 base, leaving 11 bases between them. CDR1 is SGHRS, CDR2 YFSETQ, per germline. The CDR3 nucleotides read TGCGCCAGCAGCTCGGACGGAATTTCCTACAATGAGCAGTTCTTC. Translating it yields CASSSDGISYNEQFF.

The rearrangement links TRBV27 to TRBJ2-1; 7 nucleotides match TRBD2. J was trimmed by 7 bases and V by 9 bases; bases with no gene match: 15. The CDR3 consists of 15 residues. In germline, CDR1 is MNHEY, CDR2 SMNVEV (reference sequence). The CDR3 reads CASRPTGGRPNEQFF. The CDR3 region has the DNA TGTGCCAGTCGACCTACGGGAGGTCGACCAAATGAGCAGTTCTTC.

The chain recombines TRBV7-6 with TRBJ1-2; weak D call: TRBD1 (5 bases). The V end lost 0 bases, the J end lost 2 bases, and 25 bases lay between the germline ends. There are 20 residues in the CDR3. The germline CDR1 and CDR2 sequences are SGHVS and FNYEAQ. This CDR3 is CASSLAGGSIRGLGNYGYTF. The CDR3 bases are TGTGCCAGCAGCTTAGCGGGTGGATCTATCCGGGGGTTGGGAAACTATGGCTACACCTTC.

The chain uses TRBV5-1 and TRBJ2-3, with 7 bases that match TRBD2. This CDR3 contains 15 residues. Germline loops: CDR1 SGHRS, CDR2 YFSETQ. V shed 4 bases and J 4 bases; nucleotides not matched to a gene: 9. CDR3 residues: CASSPGAGDSDTQYF. CDR3 DNA: TGCGCCAGCAGCCCCGGGGCGGGAGACTCAGATACGCAGTATTTT.

The chain combines TRBV7-9 with TRBJ2-3; tentatively, D is TRBD2 (5 bases). Deletions cut 2 bases from V and 3 bases from J, with 12 bases between. The length of the CDR3 is 15 residues. CDR1 and CDR2 from the germline V gene are SEHNR and FQNEAQ (reference sequence). The CDR3 sequence is CASSLTDSGTDTQYF. The CDR3 coding sequence is TGTGCCAGCAGCTTAACGGATTCGGGGACAGATACGCAGTATTTT.

The chain uses TRBV2 and TRBJ2-5, with D possibly being TRBD2 (6 bases). The CDR3 runs to 14 residues. Per the germline V gene, CDR1 is SNHLY and CDR2 is FYNNEI. V shed 3 bases and J shed 3 bases, with 11 bases lying between them. The CDR3 loop reads CASSEATGEETQYF. The DNA for the CDR3 is TGTGCCAGCAGTGAGGCGACGGGAGAAGAGACCCAGTACTTC.

DNA of the CDR3: TGCGCCAGCAGCCAGACAGGGGTTTCTGGAAACACCATATATTTT. Encoded protein: CASSQTGVSGNTIYF. The rearrangement joins TRBV5-1 to TRBJ1-3, with 8 positions matching TRBD1. Germline values: CDR1 SGHRS, CDR2 YFSETQ. V lost 4 bases and J lost 1; bases outside the gene matches: 4. This CDR3 spans 15 amino acids.

The chain links TRBV7-9 to TRBJ1-3; D gene uncertain. Trimming cost V 1 base and J 5 bases, with 12 bases left between them. Germline values: CDR1 SEHNR, CDR2 FQNEAQ (reference sequence). The CDR3 consists of 15 residues. As DNA, the CDR3 is TGTGCCAGCAGCTTAGATCCCGCCAGACGAAACACCATATATTTT. The encoded protein is CASSLDPARRNTIYF. The full variable domain, with the rest looked up from reference TRBV7-9 and TRBJ1-3, is DTGVSQNPRHKITKRGQNVTFRCDPISEHNRLYWYRQTLGQGPEFLTYFQNEAQLEKSRLLSDRFSAERPKGSFSTLEIQRTEQGDSAMYLCASSLDPARRNTIYFGEGSWLTVV.

This chain uses TRBV2 with TRBJ2-5, with TRBD2 matching 8 bases. Germline trimming cut 3 bases from V and 5 bases from J; bases unmatched to any gene: 14. The CDR3 covers 17 residues. Germline CDR1 and CDR2: SNHLY and FYNNEI. The CDR3 is CASSERTSRVGGETQYF. The CDR3 DNA is TGTGCCAGCAGTGAGAGGACTAGCCGAGTGGGAGGGGAGACCCAGTACTTC. The full variable domain, its missing parts supplied by reference TRBV2 and TRBJ2-5, is EPEVTQTPSHQVTQMGQEVILRCVPISNHLYFYWYRQILGQKVEFLVSFYNNEISEKSEIFDDQFSVERPDGSNFTLKIRSTKLEDSAMYFCASSERTSRVGGETQYFGPGTRLLVL.

The genes are TRBV27 and TRBJ2-2; 7 bases agree with TRBD2. The V gene's germline CDR1 is MNHEY and CDR2 SMNVEV (reference sequence). J gave up 0 bases and V 0 bases, and 1 base lay outside the gene matches. The CDR3 is made up of 16 amino acids. Here the CDR3 reads CASSLSAGTNTGELFF. Written as DNA, the CDR3 is TGTGCCAGCAGTTTATCAGCGGGAACGAACACCGGGGAGCTGTTTTTT.

The rearrangement joins TRBV9 to TRBJ1-1; D remains ambiguous. CDR1 is SGDLS and CDR2 is YYNGEE in the germline V gene. The CDR3 covers 15 residues. Deletions cut 3 bases from V and 0 bases from J, with 12 bases between. The CDR3 coding sequence is TGTGCCAGCAGCGCCCGGGGTACCCTGAACACTGAAGCTTTCTTT. Translated: CASSARGTLNTEAFF.

The chain joins TRBV7-2 to TRBJ2-3; possibly TRBD2 for D (5 bases). There are 13 residues in the CDR3. From germline, CDR1 is SGHTA and CDR2 FQGNSA. With 4 bases removed from V and 6 bases from J, the gap between germline ends came to 11 bases. CDR3 protein: CASSYAGSDTQYF. The CDR3 DNA follows: TGTGCCAGCAGCTACGCGGGTTCGGATACGCAGTATTTT.